The clone carrying this T cell receptor beta chain occurred many times. Its target is not known. The record originates from a study of neurological immune-mediated disorders. General study points: On phylogenetic grouping, the repertoires of 18 of 34 multiple sclerosis patients fell within one related-CDR3 cluster, constituting a possible signature. In HTLV-1-associated myelopathy, TCR clonal expansion was greatest, whereas multiple sclerosis had the least, falling below healthy controls.

Germline V gene data show CDR1 as MGHDK and CDR2 as SYGVNS. CDR3 size: 17 residues. Unmatched junction bases numbered 8, after V lost 4 bases and J lost 2 bases. 5'RACE with 10-nucleotide random UMIs generated the cDNA. TCRdb fed the 5' RACE reads into MiXCR, producing one record per CDR3 protein. The data contain tens of thousands of distinct CDR3 sequences, around 5% of them singletons. The receptor's source is a human donor with multiple sclerosis. The donor label of this sample is uncertain. This sequence joins TRBV25-1 and TRBJ2-6; 7 bases match TRBD1. Sequencing was performed on PBMCs. The CDR3 coding sequence is TGTGCCAGCAGTGCCCGACAGGGTCGGCCTGGGGCCAACGTCCTGACTTTC. This codes for CASSARQGRPGANVLTF.